Each of the 10 T cell receptor beta chains below was sequenced from the same sample in a study of blood T cell repertoires in COVID-19. Measured with immunoSEQ multiplex PCR; TCRdb has only the in-frame clones, and not every one. Seen here are about 190,000 clones, approximately 84% observed once, and the top ten hold 3.2%. Input material: PBMCs or T cells enriched from blood (not recorded which). These receptors all come from a woman between 25 and 40 years old who had recovered from COVID-19.

The rearrangement uses TRBV7-9 and TRBJ1-2, with D unclear. CDR1 SEHNR and CDR2 FQNEAQ come from the germline V gene (reference sequence). The CDR3 extends over 13 amino acids. Trimming removed 3 bases at V and 3 bases at J, with 8 bases between. The CDR3 region is CASSFSSDYGYTF. CDR3 sequence (DNA): TGTGCCAGCAGCTTTAGTTCTGACTATGGCTACACCTTC. Using reference TRBV7-9 and TRBJ1-2 for the parts outside the CDR3, the full variable domain is DTGVSQNPRHKITKRGQNVTFRCDPISEHNRLYWYRQTLGQGPEFLTYFQNEAQLEKSRLLSDRFSAERPKGSFSTLEIQRTEQGDSAMYLCASSFSSDYGYTFGSGTRLTVV.

In its sample, this clone was seen a few times. The chain joins TRBV5-1 to TRBJ2-7; 13 bases agree with TRBD2. The CDR3 has 14 residues. After removal of 3 bases from V and 5 bases from J, the junction contained 2 bases not matched to a gene. Germline CDR1 reads SGHRS; CDR2 reads YFSETQ. The DNA for the CDR3 is TGCGCCAGCAGCTGGGGACTAGCGGGAAACGAGCAGTACTTC. Translated: CASSWGLAGNEQYF.

The chain joins TRBV7-9 to TRBJ1-1; no clear D gene. The CDR3 totals 13 residues. Per the germline V gene, CDR1 is SEHNR and CDR2 is FQNEAQ (reference sequence). The V end lost 2 bases, the J end lost 1 base, and 5 bases lay between the germline ends. Here the CDR3 DNA reads TGTGCCAGCAGCTTATCAGGGAACACTGAAGCTTTCTTT. This translates into CASSLSGNTEAFF.

This clone was detected only once. The genes are TRBV27 and TRBJ1-1; 8 bases match TRBD1. Germline lookup yields CDR1 MNHEY and CDR2 SMNVEV (reference sequence). V shed 0 bases, J shed 3 bases, and the junction held 9 bases outside the gene matches. The CDR3 sequence is 17 residues long. CDR3 residues: CASSLSLRQGRDTEAFF. CDR3 in DNA: TGTGCCAGCAGTTTATCCCTTCGACAGGGGCGGGACACTGAAGCTTTCTTT.

This sequence joins TRBV27 and TRBJ2-2; 9 positions agree with TRBD2. This CDR3 region has 15 residues. V lost 6 bases and J lost 6; bases outside the gene matches: 8. Per germline, CDR1 MNHEY and CDR2 SMNVEV (reference sequence). The CDR3 bases are TGTGCCAGCAGGAGTAGCGGGAGATGGGCCGGGGAGCTGTTTTTT. It is translated as CASRSSGRWAGELFF.

The V call is TRBV10-3, the J call TRBJ1-1, with 7 bases identical to TRBD1. Losses at the gene ends were 1 base for V and 7 bases for J; bases not matched to a gene: 6. Per the germline V gene, CDR1 is ENHRY and CDR2 is SYGVKD. The CDR3 is 14 residues long. CDR3 nucleotides: TGTGCCATCAGTGAGTTAAGGGGGGACAGTGAAGCTTTCTTT. Protein sequence: CAISELRGDSEAFF.

The V call is TRBV10-3, the J call TRBJ1-1; 10 nucleotides align to TRBD1. The germline V gene has CDR1 ENHRY and CDR2 SYGVKD. This CDR3 is 16 amino acids long. The trim removed 10 bases at V and 2 bases at J, leaving 13 bases unmatched. The CDR3 sequence is CATRDRGVGFNTEAFF. Written as DNA, the CDR3 is TGTGCCACCCGGGACAGGGGAGTTGGGTTCAACACTGAAGCTTTCTTT.

This clone was recorded a few times. This sequence joins TRBV2 and TRBJ2-3; a weak D match, TRBD1 (6 bases). The V and J ends lost 8 bases and 6 bases respectively, with 15 bases between them. The CDR3 has 13 residues. Germline CDR1 reads SNHLY; CDR2 reads FYNNEI. The CDR3 loop reads CASGGDRMDTQYF. The DNA of the CDR3 is TGTGCCAGCGGGGGCGATCGGATGGATACGCAGTATTTT.

In DNA, the CDR3 is TGTGCCAGCGCCGTAGGTTGGAGGGACCATGAGCAGTTCTTC. Translation: CASAVGWRDHEQFF. This chain uses TRBV9 with TRBJ2-1; perhaps TRBD2 as D (6 bases). Between the trimmed V and J ends, which lost 7 bases and 8 bases, there was a span of 19 bases. The CDR3 is made up of 14 amino acids. Germline loops: CDR1 SGDLS, CDR2 YYNGEE.

The CDR3: CASSLGRSSYNEQFF. The CDR3 DNA sequence: TGCGCCAGCAGCTTGGGGCGGAGCTCCTACAATGAGCAGTTCTTC. This chain links TRBV5-1 with TRBJ2-1, with D unresolved. The V gene's germline CDR1 is SGHRS and CDR2 YFSETQ. V was shortened by 0 bases and J by 0 bases, with 7 bases between the two germline ends. The CDR3 sequence is 15 residues long.